This T cell receptor (beta chain) was retrieved from a study of CD8+ T cells in alopecia areata. Treatment specified: oral pan-JAK inhibitor, 5-10 mg twice daily. This clone has a handful of counts. CDR3 length: 12 amino acids. Reverse transcription of extracted RNA yielded cDNA, which provided the sequencing template. Profiling relied on immunoSEQ multiplex PCR, and the TCRdb table lists in-frame clones only, not all of them. The repertoire holds some 120,000 clones, with approximately 60% as singletons. The clonotype was recovered from a human donor with alopecia areata. The chain carries TRBV21-1 and TRBJ2-1; whether TRBD1, the table's D call, matches the DNA was not checked. TRBV21-1 is reported as a pseudogene. The sequences come from CD4+ T cells sorted from blood, collected at week 4, from a patient treated with tofacitinib. CDR3 sequence reads: CASSKAAGEQFF. CDR3 sequence (DNA): TGTGCCAGCAGCAAAGCGGCTGGTGAGCAGTTCTTC.